These T cell receptor beta chains were read from a single sample in a study of graft-versus-host responses after intestinal transplantation. Assay: immunoSEQ multiplex PCR; the TCRdb copy retains only in-frame clones and omits some. The data show about 12,000 clones, about four fifths seen once. The source material was PBMCs, sampled 306 days after intestinal transplant. These receptors all stem from a human patient who received an intestinal transplant, so some T cells may come from the graft donor. Each CDR3 is given without its conserved first and last residue.

v_call	j_call	cdr3_aa
TRBV15	TRBJ1-4	ATSRDPPDREEKLF
TRBV14	TRBJ2-5	ASSQVRGQETQY
TRBV7-8	TRBJ2-7	ASSLAQGREQY
TRBV4-2	TRBJ1-2	ASSQEGQGTYGYT
TRBV27	TRBJ2-1	ASSAGRREMYNEQF
TRBV29-1	TRBJ1-2	SVGRIEHGYGYT
TRBV5-1	TRBJ1-5	ASSLDGDDQPQH
TRBV11-2	TRBJ2-7	ASSPGWGSTYEQY
TRBV19	TRBJ1-2	ASSIGGRVSDYGYT
TRBV27	TRBJ2-3	ASSITSTDTQY
TRBV10-3	TRBJ2-5	AISDRDEETQY
TRBV6-4	TRBJ2-3	ASSPTGTTDTQY
TRBV5-3	TRBJ1-1	ARSLVWDTEAF
TRBV28	TRBJ2-1	ASSLFSIQGAGSYNEQF
TRBV19	TRBJ2-7	ASSIGTGPYEQY
TRBV27	TRBJ2-7	ASSSPPDRSSYEQY
TRBV28	TRBJ2-1	ASSPRLAETYNEQF
TRBV6-1	TRBJ2-1	ASSERAVSYNEQF
TRBV9	TRBJ2-1	ASSLGLASEQF
TRBV5-1	TRBJ2-5	ASSLPAGDQGARETQY
TRBV4-3	TRBJ2-6	ASSQAVAGAVAGANVLT
TRBV7-8	TRBJ2-7	ASSSLRVSHEQY
TRBV5-5	TRBJ2-3	ASSLGQGPRADTQY
TRBV7-9	TRBJ1-2	ASSFLPGDRAWGYT
TRBV6-4	TRBJ2-5	ASSDSIAAQETQY
TRBV5-1	TRBJ2-2	ASSLREVGTGELF
TRBV7-9	TRBJ2-5	ASSTGRQGWETQY
TRBV5-1	TRBJ2-6	ASSWTSGSGANVLT
TRBV7-6	TRBJ2-7	ASSRDRTFSYEQY
TRBV27	TRBJ1-2	ASGGTGIYNYGYT
TRBV18	TRBJ2-5	ASSPEVGFQETQY
TRBV29-1	TRBJ2-3	SVRLAGGDTDTQY
TRBV4-2	TRBJ2-5	ASSQEDSAASAETQY
TRBV20-1	TRBJ1-1	SAPQVPEAF
TRBV11-3	TRBJ2-1	ASSLGPRVLVNEQF
TRBV27	TRBJ2-5	ASRLTAGTIDRY
TRBV6-1	TRBJ2-3	ASRTTQTSTDTQY
TRBV15	TRBJ2-2	ATSRGVAGGTGELF
TRBV12-5	TRBJ2-3	ASGSVSDGTDTQY
TRBV9	TRBJ2-1	ASSATSGRAGEQF
TRBV25-1	TRBJ1-2	ASSPLEDREGGYT
TRBV13	TRBJ2-1	ASSHTGTSGTGEQF
TRBV6-5	TRBJ1-3	ASRPTGTAGNTIY
TRBV7-3	TRBJ2-1	ASSWTSGDNEQF
TRBV7-2	TRBJ2-2	ASSPRQGGTGELF
TRBV5-1	TRBJ2-2	ASSSDTGSGELF
TRBV7-3	TRBJ2-1	ASSLILGNEQF
TRBV4-2	TRBJ1-2	ASSQETAGAIYGYT
TRBV19	TRBJ2-1	ASTSAGGASNEQF
TRBV6-5	TRBJ1-2	ASLRGPNYGYT
TRBV4-1	TRBJ2-7	ASRPGASLDYEQY
TRBV2	TRBJ1-1	ASSEVVGLRTEAF
TRBV7-9	TRBJ1-2	ASSLTANYGYT
TRBV6-9	TRBJ1-5	ASSPGQGDGQSIISNQPQH
TRBV10-3	TRBJ2-2	AISERLAGAGELF
TRBV6-5	TRBJ2-7	ASSYMGSSYEQY
TRBV5-1	TRBJ2-7	ASSLRGEQY
TRBV6-1	TRBJ1-2	ASSIGQGVNT
TRBV5-1	TRBJ2-4	ASSLGQQNIQY
TRBV6-6	TRBJ2-5	ASSYLGTSGETQY